Listed below are T cell receptor beta chains from one sample, sequenced in a study of blood T cell repertoires in COVID-19. Method: immunoSEQ multiplex PCR; TCRdb's copy keeps in-frame clones and lacks some. Among 160,000 or so clones listed, 80% to 90% were seen once. Sample: peripheral blood. These receptors all stem from a woman aged 40-49 years with acute or convalescent COVID-19. Both conserved end residues are part of each CDR3. The D gene is left open where the match is weak. Not every row has a clone size; where given, it reads once, few, many or a size class.

j_gene: TRBJ2-7; d_gene: TRBD2; abundance: NA; v_gene: TRBV6-5; CDR3nt: TGTGCCACCCAAACTAGCGTCTACGAGCAGTACTTC; CDR3aa: CATQTSVYEQYF
j_gene: TRBJ2-3; d_gene: NA; abundance: NA; v_gene: TRBV7-3; CDR3nt: TGTGCCAGCAGCTTTGGGGACAGCTCTAGCGGGTTCACAGATACGCAGTATTTT; CDR3aa: CASSFGDSSSGFTDTQYF
j_gene: TRBJ2-7; d_gene: TRBD1; abundance: NA; v_gene: TRBV7-3; CDR3nt: TGTGCCAGCAGCTCGGGACAGGGGTCCTACGAGCAGTACTTC; CDR3aa: CASSSGQGSYEQYF
j_gene: TRBJ2-7; d_gene: TRBD1; abundance: NA; v_gene: TRBV19; CDR3nt: TGTGCCAGTAGTGCGGCAGGGGGCTACCACGAGCAGTACTTC; CDR3aa: CASSAAGGYHEQYF
j_gene: TRBJ2-1; d_gene: TRBD1; abundance: NA; v_gene: TRBV6-5; CDR3nt: TGTGCCAGCAGACAGGGGTACAATGAGCAGTTCTTC; CDR3aa: CASRQGYNEQFF
j_gene: TRBJ1-6; d_gene: NA; abundance: many; v_gene: TRBV6-5; CDR3nt: TGTGCCAGCAGCGCAAGGGGAAATAATTCACCCCTCCACTTT; CDR3aa: CASSARGNNSPLHF
j_gene: TRBJ2-7; d_gene: NA; abundance: once; v_gene: TRBV11-2; CDR3nt: TGTGCCAGCAGCTTATTTCGGCAGCCCACTAACGAGCAGTACTTC; CDR3aa: CASSLFRQPTNEQYF
j_gene: TRBJ2-7; d_gene: NA; abundance: NA; v_gene: TRBV9; CDR3nt: TGTGCCAGCAGCGTAGGTTCTAGCAGTAACGAGCAGTACTTC; CDR3aa: CASSVGSSSNEQYF
j_gene: TRBJ1-1; d_gene: NA; abundance: few; v_gene: TRBV25-1; CDR3nt: TGTGCCAGCACAATTTCAGCGGAGGGAGACACTGAAGCTTTCTTT; CDR3aa: CASTISAEGDTEAFF
j_gene: TRBJ1-4; d_gene: NA; abundance: NA; v_gene: TRBV7-6; CDR3nt: TGTGCCAGCAGCTTAGAAATATTTGGGGCGCAGGGAACTAATGAAAAACTGTTTTTT; CDR3aa: CASSLEIFGAQGTNEKLFF
j_gene: TRBJ2-1; d_gene: NA; abundance: NA; v_gene: TRBV7-8; CDR3nt: TGTGCCAGCAGCTTAACAATGTCTAGCGATTCCAATGAGCAGTTCTTC; CDR3aa: CASSLTMSSDSNEQFF
j_gene: TRBJ1-5; d_gene: NA; abundance: NA; v_gene: TRBV6-5; CDR3nt: TGTGCCAGCAGGGCGGGTGGCTATAGCAATCAGCCCCAGCATTTT; CDR3aa: CASRAGGYSNQPQHF
j_gene: TRBJ2-5; d_gene: TRBD1; abundance: NA; v_gene: TRBV9; CDR3nt: TGTGCCAGCAGCCAACATCCCAGGGGGGAGACCCAGTACTTC; CDR3aa: CASSQHPRGETQYF
j_gene: TRBJ2-7; d_gene: NA; abundance: NA; v_gene: TRBV30; CDR3nt: TGTGCCTGGAGTAAATCTTACAGGGATACCTACGAGCAGTACTTC; CDR3aa: CAWSKSYRDTYEQYF
j_gene: TRBJ2-3; d_gene: NA; abundance: NA; v_gene: TRBV7-9; CDR3nt: TGTGCCAGCAGCCACAATACTATAAACACAGATACGCAGTATTTT; CDR3aa: CASSHNTINTDTQYF
j_gene: TRBJ1-5; d_gene: NA; abundance: NA; v_gene: TRBV10-3; CDR3nt: TGTGCCATCAGTGAGTCAATCGTAGTATCGGGAGAGGGCGGTCAGCCCCAGCATTTT; CDR3aa: CAISESIVVSGEGGQPQHF
j_gene: TRBJ2-5; d_gene: NA; abundance: NA; v_gene: TRBV6-5; CDR3nt: TGTGCCAGCACCCCAGCTAAGGGGGTTCAAGAGACCCAGTACTTC; CDR3aa: CASTPAKGVQETQYF
j_gene: TRBJ1-2; d_gene: NA; abundance: NA; v_gene: TRBV28; CDR3nt: TGTGCCGCCCGACTTACACAGGGTCGCGGCTACACCTTC; CDR3aa: CAARLTQGRGYTF
j_gene: TRBJ1-2; d_gene: NA; abundance: NA; v_gene: TRBV28; CDR3nt: TGTGCCAGCAGTTACCGGGGTCATGTTAACTATGGCTACACCTTC; CDR3aa: CASSYRGHVNYGYTF
j_gene: TRBJ2-1; d_gene: NA; abundance: NA; v_gene: TRBV24-1; CDR3nt: TGTGCCACCAGTGATGAGAGGGGGAGTATTGTCAATGAGCAGTTCTTC; CDR3aa: CATSDERGSIVNEQFF
j_gene: TRBJ2-1; d_gene: NA; abundance: NA; v_gene: TRBV6-1; CDR3nt: TGTGCCAGCAGTGAAAACCCCGGCAGGGTTCGCAATGAGCAGTTCTTC; CDR3aa: CASSENPGRVRNEQFF
j_gene: TRBJ2-3; d_gene: NA; abundance: NA; v_gene: TRBV6-1; CDR3nt: TGTGCCAGCAGTGAATTTCACGGTACTAGCACAGATACGCAGTATTTT; CDR3aa: CASSEFHGTSTDTQYF
j_gene: TRBJ2-2; d_gene: NA; abundance: NA; v_gene: TRBV29-1; CDR3nt: TGCAGCGTTGGACTAATGAACACCGGGGAGCTGTTTTTT; CDR3aa: CSVGLMNTGELFF
j_gene: TRBJ1-6; d_gene: NA; abundance: once; v_gene: TRBV15; CDR3nt: TGTGCCACCAGCAGAGATATCAGCGTTGCACCCCTCCACTTT; CDR3aa: CATSRDISVAPLHF
j_gene: TRBJ2-3; d_gene: TRBD1; abundance: few; v_gene: TRBV7-8; CDR3nt: TGTGCCAGCAGCTTCGGGACAGGGGGAATCACAGATACGCAGTATTTT; CDR3aa: CASSFGTGGITDTQYF
j_gene: TRBJ1-6; d_gene: TRBD1; abundance: once; v_gene: TRBV11-2; CDR3nt: TGTGCCAGCAGCCTTTTACACCCACAGGGGAATTATTCACCCCTCCACTTT; CDR3aa: CASSLLHPQGNYSPLHF
j_gene: TRBJ1-1; d_gene: NA; abundance: NA; v_gene: TRBV7-9; CDR3nt: TGTGCCAGCAGCCCCGTCGGTGCCACTGAAGCTTTCTTT; CDR3aa: CASSPVGATEAFF
j_gene: TRBJ1-1; d_gene: TRBD1; abundance: NA; v_gene: TRBV5-1; CDR3nt: TGCGCCAGCAGCTGGGACAGGGGCTGGAACACTGAAGCTTTCTTT; CDR3aa: CASSWDRGWNTEAFF
j_gene: TRBJ2-2; d_gene: NA; abundance: few; v_gene: TRBV24-1; CDR3nt: TGTGCCACCAGTCGGACAGCGAACACCGGGGAGCTGTTTTTT; CDR3aa: CATSRTANTGELFF
j_gene: TRBJ2-7; d_gene: NA; abundance: NA; v_gene: TRBV27; CDR3nt: TGTGCCAGCAGTTTAGACTGGAAGTACGAGCAGTACTTC; CDR3aa: CASSLDWKYEQYF
j_gene: TRBJ2-1; d_gene: TRBD2; abundance: once; v_gene: TRBV11-2; CDR3nt: TGTGCCAGCAGCCCGGGACTAGCGGGAGGAAGGAATGAGCAGTTCTTC; CDR3aa: CASSPGLAGGRNEQFF
j_gene: TRBJ1-5; d_gene: NA; abundance: NA; v_gene: TRBV5-5; CDR3nt: TGTGCCAGCAGCGAGTGGCAGGGGATCGGCAATCAGCCCCAGCATTTT; CDR3aa: CASSEWQGIGNQPQHF
j_gene: TRBJ2-7; d_gene: TRBD1; abundance: few; v_gene: TRBV27; CDR3nt: TGTGCCAGCAGTGCCTGGGACAGCGTTAAGAACGAGCAGTACTTC; CDR3aa: CASSAWDSVKNEQYF
j_gene: TRBJ2-2; d_gene: TRBD1; abundance: NA; v_gene: TRBV24-1; CDR3nt: TGTGCCACCAGTGACGAAGGACAGGGGTGGACCGGGGAGCTGTTTTTT; CDR3aa: CATSDEGQGWTGELFF
j_gene: TRBJ2-7; d_gene: NA; abundance: few; v_gene: TRBV10-3; CDR3nt: TGTGCCATCAGTGACAGGCCCAACGAGCAGTACTTC; CDR3aa: CAISDRPNEQYF
j_gene: TRBJ2-2; d_gene: TRBD2; abundance: NA; v_gene: TRBV2; CDR3nt: TGTGCCAGCAGTGCTAGCGGTATGAACACCGGGGAGCTGTTTTTT; CDR3aa: CASSASGMNTGELFF
j_gene: TRBJ2-7; d_gene: TRBD2; abundance: NA; v_gene: TRBV11-2; CDR3nt: TGTGCCAGCAGCTTGGCGGGAGTCTACGAGCAGTACTTC; CDR3aa: CASSLAGVYEQYF
j_gene: TRBJ2-2; d_gene: NA; abundance: NA; v_gene: TRBV11-2; CDR3nt: TGTGCCAGCACTCAGGGGTACACCGGGGAGCTGTTTTTT; CDR3aa: CASTQGYTGELFF
j_gene: TRBJ1-2; d_gene: NA; abundance: NA; v_gene: TRBV5-4; CDR3nt: TGTGCCAGCAGCTTTGACAGGAACTATGGCTACACCTTC; CDR3aa: CASSFDRNYGYTF
j_gene: TRBJ2-3; d_gene: TRBD2; abundance: NA; v_gene: TRBV5-1; CDR3nt: TGCGCCAGCAGCTTGGCCCTTTCGGCGGGGGGAGATACGCAGTATTTT; CDR3aa: CASSLALSAGGDTQYF
j_gene: TRBJ1-5; d_gene: NA; abundance: NA; v_gene: TRBV12-3/TRBV12-4; CDR3nt: TGTGCCAGTAAGGGGGTGACGGGTCAGCCCCAGCATTTT; CDR3aa: CASKGVTGQPQHF
j_gene: TRBJ1-1; d_gene: NA; abundance: NA; v_gene: TRBV18; CDR3nt: TGTGCCAGCTCACCGTGGACAGAGATGAACACTGAAGCTTTCTTT; CDR3aa: CASSPWTEMNTEAFF
j_gene: TRBJ2-1; d_gene: TRBD2; abundance: NA; v_gene: TRBV19; CDR3nt: TGTGCCAGTAGCCCCGGGACTAGCGGATACAATGAGCAGTTCTTC; CDR3aa: CASSPGTSGYNEQFF
j_gene: TRBJ1-2; d_gene: TRBD1; abundance: NA; v_gene: TRBV6-6; CDR3nt: TGTGCCAGCAGTTACATGGGACAGGGGGTCTATGGCTACACCTTC; CDR3aa: CASSYMGQGVYGYTF
j_gene: TRBJ1-1; d_gene: NA; abundance: few; v_gene: TRBV7-2; CDR3nt: TGTGCCAGCAGCACGACAGGCTTTGAAGCTTTCTTT; CDR3aa: CASSTTGFEAFF
j_gene: TRBJ2-5; d_gene: TRBD2; abundance: NA; v_gene: TRBV6-5; CDR3nt: TGTGCCAGCAGTACGCGGACTAGCGAGACCCAGTACTTC; CDR3aa: CASSTRTSETQYF
j_gene: TRBJ1-5; d_gene: TRBD1; abundance: few; v_gene: TRBV7-9; CDR3nt: TGTGCCAGCAGCCATCAGGGGGAGAGAAAGCCCCAGCATTTT; CDR3aa: CASSHQGERKPQHF
j_gene: TRBJ2-1; d_gene: TRBD1; abundance: NA; v_gene: TRBV7-3; CDR3nt: TGTGCCAGCAGCTTAAGGACAGGCAGTTCCTACAATGAGCAGTTCTTC; CDR3aa: CASSLRTGSSYNEQFF
j_gene: TRBJ2-7; d_gene: TRBD2; abundance: NA; v_gene: TRBV19; CDR3nt: TGTGCCAGTAGTATGGGGGGGAATGCCTACGAGCAGTACTTC; CDR3aa: CASSMGGNAYEQYF
j_gene: TRBJ2-7; d_gene: TRBD2; abundance: NA; v_gene: TRBV2; CDR3nt: TGTGCCAGCGGACCGGGACTAGCGGGGCTAGAGCAGTACTTC; CDR3aa: CASGPGLAGLEQYF
j_gene: TRBJ2-1; d_gene: NA; abundance: NA; v_gene: TRBV4-2; CDR3nt: TGTGCCAGCAGCCAAGGGATGCTACTCACTGCGGGCAATGAGCAGTTCTTC; CDR3aa: CASSQGMLLTAGNEQFF
j_gene: TRBJ2-1; d_gene: TRBD2; abundance: NA; v_gene: TRBV5-1; CDR3nt: TGCGCCAGCAGCTTGGGAACTAGCGGGGGGCCTTACAATGAGCAGTTCTTC; CDR3aa: CASSLGTSGGPYNEQFF
j_gene: TRBJ2-1; d_gene: TRBD1; abundance: NA; v_gene: TRBV19; CDR3nt: TGTGCCAGTAGTATACGGGACAGGGGATTCTATGAGCAGTTCTTC; CDR3aa: CASSIRDRGFYEQFF
j_gene: TRBJ1-2; d_gene: NA; abundance: NA; v_gene: TRBV28; CDR3nt: TGTGCCACCCCCTCCAGGGCAAGGGTGGGCTACACCTTC; CDR3aa: CATPSRARVGYTF
j_gene: TRBJ2-7; d_gene: NA; abundance: NA; v_gene: TRBV6-5; CDR3nt: TGTGCCAGCAGTTACCGGGACTCGTTCTACGAGCAGTACTTC; CDR3aa: CASSYRDSFYEQYF
j_gene: TRBJ2-5; d_gene: NA; abundance: NA; v_gene: TRBV28; CDR3nt: TGTGCCAGCAGTGATCCGGGGGGCGTCGAGACCCAGTACTTC; CDR3aa: CASSDPGGVETQYF
j_gene: TRBJ1-1; d_gene: TRBD1; abundance: NA; v_gene: TRBV3-1/TRBV3-2; CDR3nt: TGTGCCAGCATCGGACAGGGACGGGGTGAAGCTTTCTTT; CDR3aa: CASIGQGRGEAFF
j_gene: TRBJ2-3; d_gene: TRBD2; abundance: NA; v_gene: TRBV10-3; CDR3nt: TGTGCCATCAGTGAGGGGCTAGCGGGAGTCATAGATACGCAGTATTTT; CDR3aa: CAISEGLAGVIDTQYF
j_gene: TRBJ2-3; d_gene: NA; abundance: NA; v_gene: TRBV5-5; CDR3nt: TGTGCCAGCAGCTTGGATCTTAGCACAGATACGCAGTATTTT; CDR3aa: CASSLDLSTDTQYF